One sample yielded the 13 T cell receptor beta chains listed below, sequenced in a study of T cells after yellow fever vaccination (dated by TCRdb to between 2018 and 2021). Receptor libraries were prepared by 5' RACE. Instrument used: Illumina NovaSeq 6000. The raw public data were reprocessed by TCRdb itself: fastp quality trimming at Q25, MiXCR clonotype calling, in-frame beta chains only. Rows merge per CDR3 protein into single entries with the most common DNA and genes. The sample table lists around 320,000 distinct CDR3 sequences, about 10% of them with a count of one. About 3.5% of the sample belongs to the ten largest clones. This specimen's treatment or condition label, interpreted: live attenuated yellow fever vaccine strain. The sequencing used CD4+ T cells sorted from PBMCs, collected 45 days after the yellow fever booster vaccination. The source is a man younger than 35 who received the YFV17D yellow fever vaccine.

This clonotype was detected many times. The chain joins TRBV5-6 to TRBJ2-5; D not resolved. Germline V gene sequence: CDR1 SGHDT, CDR2 YYEEEE. V lost 7 bases to trimming and J lost 7 bases, with 14 bases between them. The CDR3 is made up of 12 amino acids. CDR3 sequence reads: CASGRTSGTQYF. In nucleotides, the CDR3 is TGTGCCAGCGGAAGAACTTCGGGGACCCAGTACTTC.

This clonotype was seen a handful of times. V gene TRBV4-3 combines with J gene TRBJ1-4; D is uncertain. This CDR3 comprises 16 residues. V shed 1 base and J shed 7 bases, with 16 bases lying between them. Looked up from germline, CDR1 is LGHNA and CDR2 is YSLEER. CDR3 coding DNA: TGCGCCAGCAGCCAAGTTTCGGTTGGCGTCTCTGAAAAACTGTTTTTT. Amino acids: CASSQVSVGVSEKLFF.

This clonotype has at least ten counts. The rearrangement links TRBV4-1 to TRBJ1-1; D is ambiguous. This CDR3 comprises 12 residues. CDR1 and CDR2 (germline): MGHRA, YSYEKL. Trimming cost V 8 bases and J 11 bases, with 18 bases left between them. Written as DNA, the CDR3 is TGCGCCAGCGGAGGACCTAAAGGGCGCGCTTTCTTT. It codes for CASGGPKGRAFF.

This clonotype occurred a few times. V and J are TRBV15 and TRBJ2-1, with D maybe TRBD2 (6 bases). The CDR3 length is 17 residues. The V and J ends lost 3 bases and 7 bases respectively, with 22 bases between them. Germline CDR1 reads LNHNV; CDR2 reads YYDKDF (reference sequence). CDR3 amino acids: CATSRDLGLAKRNEQFF. Here the CDR3 DNA reads TGTGCCACCAGCAGGGATCTGGGGCTAGCGAAGAGGAATGAGCAGTTCTTC.

This clonotype was picked up many times. V usage is TRBV12-3 or TRBV12-4 and J usage is TRBJ2-3; the match to TRBD2 covers 8 bases. The CDR3 length is 16 residues. V trimming: 1 base; J trimming: 2 bases; junction bases outside the gene matches: 5. The CDR3: CASSLDIAGSTDTQYF. CDR3 coding DNA: TGTGCCAGCAGTTTAGATATAGCGGGGTCCACAGATACGCAGTATTTT.

The chain has TRBV28 and TRBJ1-4; TRBD1 aligns across 9 bases. The CDR3 consists of 14 residues. V shed 8 bases, J shed 8 bases, and the junction held 9 bases outside the gene matches. The germline gives CDR1 MDHEN, CDR2 SYDVKM. CDR3 region: CASLQGARREKLFF. The CDR3 DNA reads as TGTGCCAGCTTACAGGGGGCGCGAAGGGAAAAACTGTTTTTT.

The table lists this clonotype with a few counts. The gene calls are TRBV18 and TRBJ2-5, with D unresolved. In germline, CDR1 is KGHSH, CDR2 LQKENI. The CDR3 loop spans 13 amino acids. The V end lost 2 bases, the J end lost 3 bases, and 7 bases lay between the germline ends. CDR3 sequence (DNA): TGTGCCAGCTCACCAGTGGGAAAAGAGACCCAGTACTTC. Translating it yields CASSPVGKETQYF. The whole variable domain, filled in from reference TRBV18 and TRBJ2-5, reads NAGVMQNPRHLVRRRGQEARLRCSPMKGHSHVYWYRQLPEEGLKFMVYLQKENIIDESGMPKERFSAEFPKEGPSILRIQQVVRGDSAAYFCASSPVGKETQYFGPGTRLLVL.

This clonotype was detected only a few times. This chain connects TRBV27 to TRBJ1-4; D perhaps matches TRBD1 (5 bases). CDR3 size: 17 residues. CDR1 is MNHEY and CDR2 is SMNVEV in the germline V gene (reference sequence). V shed 0 bases and J shed 2 bases, with 13 bases lying between them. Here the CDR3 reads CASSLSGAGPTNEKLFF. As DNA, the CDR3 is TGTGCCAGCAGTTTATCAGGGGCAGGGCCGACTAATGAAAAACTGTTTTTT.

This clonotype was seen many times. The chain uses TRBV29-1 and TRBJ1-1; D ambiguous. Germline V gene lookup returns CDR1 SQVTM and CDR2 ANQGSEA. The germline V and J ends were trimmed by 3 bases and 1 base, with 6 bases remaining between them. The CDR3 is 12 residues long. CDR3 in amino acids: CSVDFRNTEAFF. The CDR3 DNA is TGCAGCGTTGACTTCCGGAACACTGAAGCTTTCTTT.

In regard to this clonotype: An end of the junction differs from the germline gene, which may be a read error. The V and J genes are TRBV7-6 and TRBJ1-1, with a possible D match to TRBD1 (6 bases). The CDR3 spans 14 residues. The germline V gene has CDR1 SGHVS and CDR2 FNYEAQ. CDR3 sequence: CASSWGPGNPEAFF. DNA for the CDR3: TGTGCCAGCAGTTGGGGGCCAGGGAACCCTGAAGCTTTCTTT.

J is TRBJ2-5 and V is TRBV4-3, with D uncertain. CDR1 and CDR2 from the germline V gene are LGHNA and YSLEER. This CDR3 is 18 amino acids long. V was trimmed by 0 bases and J by 3 bases, leaving 20 bases between them. The CDR3 protein is CASSQDIPRSNWEETQYF. CDR3 bases: TGCGCCAGCAGCCAAGATATTCCCCGGTCTAATTGGGAAGAGACCCAGTACTTC.

The chain uses TRBV7-2 and TRBJ2-6; D not resolved. The V and J ends lost 5 bases and 0 bases respectively, with 11 bases between them. Germline V gives CDR1 SGHTA, CDR2 FQGNSA. This CDR3 comprises 16 residues. CDR3 sequence reads: CASSPSLTSGANVLTF. The CDR3 bases are TGTGCCAGCAGCCCCAGTCTGACCTCTGGGGCCAACGTCCTGACTTTC.

Only a few counts were recorded for this clonotype. The chain recombines TRBV5-6 with TRBJ2-7, with 9 bases matching TRBD1. Trimming at V came to 4 bases and at J to 7 bases, leaving 12 bases not matched to a gene. CDR3 length: 15 amino acids. In germline, CDR1 is SGHDT, CDR2 YYEEEE. CDR3: CASSPTGQGTEEQYV. In DNA form, the CDR3 reads TGTGCCAGCAGCCCTACGGGACAGGGAACAGAAGAGCAGTACGTC.